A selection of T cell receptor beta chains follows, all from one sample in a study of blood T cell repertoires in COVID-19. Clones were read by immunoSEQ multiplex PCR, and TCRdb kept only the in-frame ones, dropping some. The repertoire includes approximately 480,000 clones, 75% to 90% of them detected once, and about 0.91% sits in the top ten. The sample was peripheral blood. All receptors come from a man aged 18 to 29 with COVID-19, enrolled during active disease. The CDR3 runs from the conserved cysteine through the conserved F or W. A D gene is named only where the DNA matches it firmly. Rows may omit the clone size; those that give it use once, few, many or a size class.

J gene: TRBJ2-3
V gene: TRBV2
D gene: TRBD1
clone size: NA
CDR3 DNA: TGTGCCAGCAGCCGCGAAATCCTGACAGGGGATCCGGCAGATACGCAGTATTTT
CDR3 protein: CASSREILTGDPADTQYF

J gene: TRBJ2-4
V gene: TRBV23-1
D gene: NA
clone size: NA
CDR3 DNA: TGCGCCAGCAGTCAACACCCAGGGGAGTATGGCAAAAACATTCAGTACTTC
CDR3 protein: CASSQHPGEYGKNIQYF

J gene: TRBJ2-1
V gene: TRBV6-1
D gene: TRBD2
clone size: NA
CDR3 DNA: TGTGCCAGCAGTGAACAGGGCGGGAGTAGGTCCAATGAGCAGTTCTTC
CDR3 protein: CASSEQGGSRSNEQFF

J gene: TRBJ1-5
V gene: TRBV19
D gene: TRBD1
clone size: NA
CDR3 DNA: TGTGCCAGTAGCTTGGACAGGGGAGACAATCAGCCCCAGCATTTT
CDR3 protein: CASSLDRGDNQPQHF

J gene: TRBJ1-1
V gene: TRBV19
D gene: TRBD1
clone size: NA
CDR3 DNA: TGTGCCGCCCGGACAGGGGAAATTGGTGAAGCTTTCTTT
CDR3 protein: CAARTGEIGEAFF

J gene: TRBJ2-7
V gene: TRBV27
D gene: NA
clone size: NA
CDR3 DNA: TGTGCCAGCAGTTTAACAGGGATGAACTACGAGCAGTACTTC
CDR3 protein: CASSLTGMNYEQYF

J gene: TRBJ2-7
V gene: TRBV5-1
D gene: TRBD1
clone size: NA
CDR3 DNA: TGCGCCAGCAGTTCAAAAACCGGGACAGGGACCTACGAGCAGTACTTC
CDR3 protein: CASSSKTGTGTYEQYF

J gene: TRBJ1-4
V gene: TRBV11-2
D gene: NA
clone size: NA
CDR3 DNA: TGTGCCAGCAGCCGGAGATTCAGCACTACTAGCGAAAAACTGTTTTTT
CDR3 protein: CASSRRFSTTSEKLFF

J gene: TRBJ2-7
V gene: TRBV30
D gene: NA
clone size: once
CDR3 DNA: TGTGCCTGGGCACAGGGATTGGAGGAGTACTTC
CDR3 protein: CAWAQGLEEYF

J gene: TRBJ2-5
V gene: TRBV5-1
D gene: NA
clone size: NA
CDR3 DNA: TGCGCCAGCAGCCAGGCAGTCGGTAGGGAGACCCAGTACTTC
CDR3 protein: CASSQAVGRETQYF

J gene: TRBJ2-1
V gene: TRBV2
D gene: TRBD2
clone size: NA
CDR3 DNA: TGTGCCAGCAGTGCCAAAGCGGGGGGGTTAAATGAGCAGTTCTTC
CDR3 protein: CASSAKAGGLNEQFF

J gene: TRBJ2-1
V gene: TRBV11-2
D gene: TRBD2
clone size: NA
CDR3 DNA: TGTGCCAGCAGCTTAGATGGGGGACTAGCCTACAATGAGCAGTTCTTC
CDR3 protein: CASSLDGGLAYNEQFF

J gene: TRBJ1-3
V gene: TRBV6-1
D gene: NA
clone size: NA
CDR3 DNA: TGTGCCAGCAGTGAGGAGGGGCTCCCTGGAAACACCATATATTTT
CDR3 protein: CASSEEGLPGNTIYF

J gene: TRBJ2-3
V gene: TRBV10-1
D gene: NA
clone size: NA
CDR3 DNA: TGCGCCAGCAGTGCAGAGACAGCCGGCTTCGATACGCAGTATTTT
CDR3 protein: CASSAETAGFDTQYF

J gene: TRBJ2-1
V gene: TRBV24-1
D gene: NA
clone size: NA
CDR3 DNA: TGTGCCACCAGTTTGGTCGAGGGTGAGCAGTTCTTC
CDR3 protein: CATSLVEGEQFF

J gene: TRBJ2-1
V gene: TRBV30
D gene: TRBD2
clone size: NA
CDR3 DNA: TGTGCCTGGAGTGTGACTAGCGGGATGAATGAGCAGTTCTTC
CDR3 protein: CAWSVTSGMNEQFF

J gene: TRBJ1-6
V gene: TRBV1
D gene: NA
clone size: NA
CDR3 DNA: TGCACCAGCAGCCAAGAGGGGTGTGGACAAGGGACACATAATTCACCCCTCCACTTT
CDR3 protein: CTSSQEGCGQGTHNSPLHF

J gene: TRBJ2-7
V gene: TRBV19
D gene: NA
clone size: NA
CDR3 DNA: TGTGCCAGTAGTATAAGTACATTCTACGAGCAGTACTTC
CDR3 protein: CASSISTFYEQYF

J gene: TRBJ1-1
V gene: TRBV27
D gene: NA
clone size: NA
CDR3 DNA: TGTGCCAGCAGTTCTCAGGGCCCGAACACTGAAGCTTTCTTT
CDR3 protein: CASSSQGPNTEAFF

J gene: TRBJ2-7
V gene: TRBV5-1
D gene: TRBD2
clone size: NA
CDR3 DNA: TGCGCCAGCAGCTTGGGACTAGCGGGGGACTCCTACGAGCAGTACTTC
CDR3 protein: CASSLGLAGDSYEQYF

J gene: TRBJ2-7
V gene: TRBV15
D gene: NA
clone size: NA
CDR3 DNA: TGTGCCACCAGCAGAGATCTGTCAGTTGCCTACGAGCAGTACTTC
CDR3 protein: CATSRDLSVAYEQYF

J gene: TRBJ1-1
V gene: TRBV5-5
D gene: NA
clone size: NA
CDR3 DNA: TGTGCCAGCAGTTTGGGTGGAGGTACTGAAGCTTTCTTT
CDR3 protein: CASSLGGGTEAFF

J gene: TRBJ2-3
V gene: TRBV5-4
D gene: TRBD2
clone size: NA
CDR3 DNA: TGTGCCAGCAGCAGACTAGCGAGAGGGTTCAGCACAGATACGCAGTATTTT
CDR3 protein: CASSRLARGFSTDTQYF

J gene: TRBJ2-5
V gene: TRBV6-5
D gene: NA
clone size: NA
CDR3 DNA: TGTGCCAGCAGTTACTCCCGGGGGATGGAGACCCAGTACTTC
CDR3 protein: CASSYSRGMETQYF

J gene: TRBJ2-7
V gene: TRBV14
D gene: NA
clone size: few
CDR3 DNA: TGTGCCAGCAGCCACAGGGGCCTCTCCTACGAGCAGTACTTC
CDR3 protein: CASSHRGLSYEQYF

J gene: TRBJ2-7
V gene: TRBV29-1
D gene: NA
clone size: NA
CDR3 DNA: TGCAGCGTTGGGAGCCGGCAAGGAGTTTACGAGCAGTACTTC
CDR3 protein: CSVGSRQGVYEQYF